These T cell receptor beta chains were read from a single sample in a study of tumor-infiltrating lymphocytes in primary liver carcinoma. Each CDR3 protein is one row after TCRdb ran MiXCR on the multiplex PCR reads. The sample lists roughly 80,000 distinct CDR3 sequences; 69% were seen once. The sequenced sample consisted of tumor-adjacent normal liver tissue. The receptors were gathered from a man in his forties or fifties with primary liver carcinoma and hepatitis B virus infection. CDR3s include the opening cysteine and the closing phenylalanine or tryptophan. A D gene is named only where the DNA matches it firmly. Rows give clone size only sometimes, using once, few, many, or a class for an expanded clone.

>.|TRBJ1-4|many|TRBV10-1
CASSIDGAGGKLFF
TGCGCCAGCAGTATCGACGGGGCAGGAGGAAAACTGTTTTTT
>TRBD1|TRBJ2-3|.|TRBV29-1
CSVFGTVRTSTDTQYF
TGCAGTGTTTTCGGGACAGTTCGCACGAGCACAGATACGCAGTATTTT
>.|TRBJ1-5|many|TRBV21-1
CARRSRASNQPQHF
TGTGCCAGACGAAGCCGGGCGAGCAATCAGCCCCAGCATTTT
>TRBD1|TRBJ2-2|few|TRBV6-2/TRBV6-3
CASSWTGDTGEPFF
TGTGCTAGCAGCTGGACAGGGGATACCGGGGAGCCGTTTTTT
>.|TRBJ1-4|.|TRBV7-8
CASSLWGRRRPNEKLFF
TGTGCCAGCAGCTTATGGGGCCGTCGCCGTCCTAATGAAAAACTGTTTTTT
>.|TRBJ2-1|.|TRBV29-1
CGVEGREEKAYNEQFF
TGCGGCGTTGAAGGCCGAGAGGAGAAGGCTTACAATGAGCAGTTCTTC
>TRBD2|TRBJ2-7|.|TRBV4-1
CASSQELARGYEQYF
TGCGCTAGCAGCCAAGAACTAGCGAGAGGATACGAGCAATACTTC
>.|TRBJ2-1|.|TRBV7-8
CASSPLGGSAVSYSGQFF
TGTGCCAGCAGCCCGCTTGGAGGCTCAGCGGTCTCCTATAGTGGGCAGTTCTTC
>.|TRBJ2-7|.|TRBV28
CASGPLAGAYEQYF
TGTGCCAGCGGTCCTCTAGCTGGAGCCTACGAGCAGTACTTC
>.|TRBJ1-2|.|TRBV11-2
CASGLGQVIGYGYTF
TGTGCCAGCGGCTTAGGGCAGGTTATCGGCTATGGCTACACCTTC
>.|TRBJ1-1|.|TRBV19
CASSVFRHRNTEAFF
TGTGCCAGTAGTGTATTCCGACACCGGAACACTGAAGCTTTCTTT
>.|TRBJ2-1|.|TRBV11-3
CASSLGASRHNEQLF
TGTGCCAGCAGCTTAGGGGCTAGCAGGCATAATGAGCAGCTCTTC
>.|TRBJ2-1|.|TRBV6-1
CASTHSLGDELFF
TGTGCCAGCACTCACAGCCTCGGGGATGAGCTATTCTTC
>.|TRBJ1-5|.|TRBV6-5
CTNSSRPDQPQHF
TGTACCAACAGTTCCAGACCGGATCAGCCCCAGCATTTT
>.|TRBJ2-7|.|TRBV11-2
CASSLTDAAYEQYF
TGTGCCAGCAGTTTAACGGACGCTGCCTACGAGCAGTACTTC
>TRBD1|TRBJ2-1|few|TRBV7-8
CANSLDGRGHYNEQFF
TGTGCCAACAGCTTAGATGGCAGGGGGCACTACAATGAGCAGTTCTTC
>TRBD1|TRBJ1-1|.|TRBV29-1
CSVSIGQGALSAEAFF
TGCAGCGTTTCGATCGGACAGGGGGCGCTTAGCGCTGAAGCTTTCTTT
>.|TRBJ2-2|once|TRBV5-4
CASRTWTGELFF
TGTGCCAGCAGGACGTGGACTGGGGAGCTGTTTTTT
>TRBD1|TRBJ2-2|many|TRBV16
CASSKTGGTGELFF
TGTGCCAGCAGCAAGACAGGGGGAACCGGGGAGCTGTTTTTT
>.|TRBJ1-5|.|TRBV6-2/TRBV6-3
CASSSGDTPRCQPQHF
TGTGCCAGCAGCTCGGGGGACACGCCACGATGTCAGCCCCAGCATTTT
>TRBD2|TRBJ2-7|many|TRBV12-3/TRBV12-4
CASSLEAGGGYEQYF
TGTGCCAGCAGTTTAGAAGCGGGAGGTGGGTACGAGCAGTACTTC
>TRBD1|TRBJ2-3|many|TRBV28
CASSGQQGADTQYF
TGTGCCAGCAGCGGACAACAGGGGGCAGATACGCAGTATTTT
>TRBD2|TRBJ2-1|.|TRBV7-9
CASSFGGGPQSINEQFF
TGTGCCAGCAGCTTCGGGGGAGGGCCCCAATCCATCAATGAGCAGTTTTTC
>.|TRBJ1-1|.|TRBV19
CISSIWGLDTEAFF
TGTATCAGTAGTATCTGGGGGCTGGACACTGAAGCTTTCTTT
>.|TRBJ2-1|.|TRBV4-2
CATSQEVVGVFYNGQFF
TGTGCCACCAGCCAAGAGGTAGTGGGGGTCTTCTACAATGGGCAGTTCTTC
>.|TRBJ2-2|.|TRBV4-2
CASSQGHLQEDSDTGELFF
TGTGCCAGCAGCCAAGGGCACTTGCAGGAGGACTCGGACACCGGGGAGCTGTTTTTT
>TRBD1|TRBJ2-1|.|TRBV6-2/TRBV6-3
CASSPPGQGSYNEQFF
TGTGCCAGCAGTCCGCCGGGACAGGGCTCCTACAATGAGCAGTTCTTC
>TRBD1|TRBJ1-3|.|TRBV4-3
CSSSQDRENTIYF
TGCTCCAGCAGCCAGGACAGGGAAAACACTATATATTTT
>TRBD2|TRBJ2-5|.|TRBV11-1
CASTLTGLAGENQYF
TGTGCCAGCACCCTCACGGGACTAGCGGGAGAGAATCAGTACTTC
>TRBD1|TRBJ1-1|.|TRBV24-1
CATSDSGTAGTEAFF
TGTGCCACCAGTGATTCCGGGACAGCCGGAACTGAAGCTTTCTTT
>TRBD2|TRBJ2-4|.|TRBV4-2
CAISMVGGRVKNIQHF
TGTGCCATATCTATGGTGGGGGGGAGAGTCAAAAACATTCAGCACTTC
>TRBD1|TRBJ2-7|.|TRBV29-1
CSVGDVAKTGHNEQYF
TGCAGCGTTGGAGATGTTGCAAAGACAGGGCACAACGAGCAGTACTTC
>.|TRBJ2-7|.|TRBV4-2
CVSSQGAGAYEQYF
TGTGTAAGCAGCCAAGGCGCAGGGGCCTACGAGCAGTACTTC
>.|TRBJ1-2|.|TRBV10-2
CTSSKGLVSGASRRLGYGYTF
TGCACCAGCAGTAAGGGCTTAGTGTCGGGGGCTAGCCGAAGATTGGGTTATGGCTACACCTTC
>TRBD2|TRBJ2-7|.|TRBV6-2/TRBV6-3
CASMPGPSGSYEQYF
TGTGCCAGCATGCCCGGGCCTAGCGGGAGTTACGAGCAGTACTTC
>TRBD2|TRBJ2-5|many|TRBV12-3/TRBV12-4
CASRLAGQETQYF
TGTGCCAGCAGGTTAGCGGGACAAGAGACCCAGTACTTC
>.|TRBJ1-5|.|TRBV6-2/TRBV6-3
CAGSSDSYSNQPQHF
TGTGCCGGCAGTTCGGACAGCTATAGCAATCAGCCCCAGCATTTT
>.|TRBJ1-2|few|TRBV4-1
CASSVAGEDYGHTF
TGCGCCAGCAGTGTGGCAGGGGAAGACTATGGCCACACCTTC
>TRBD2|TRBJ2-2|.|TRBV6-2/TRBV6-3
CASTYTSSGPYTGELFF
TGTGCCAGCACTTATACTTCTAGCGGGCCCTACACCGGGGAGCTGTTTTTT
>.|TRBJ2-7|few|TRBV10-3
CAISGPELYEQYF
TGTGCCATCAGTGGCCCCGAGTTGTACGAGCAGTACTTC
>.|TRBJ1-4|.|TRBV4-2
CASSQDSQLPNGKLFF
TGTGCCAGCAGCCAAGATTCTCAGTTGCCCAATGGAAAACTGTTTTTT
>.|TRBJ2-7|many|TRBV11-2
CASSLGTRPTEEQYF
TGTGCCAGCAGCTTGGGAACAAGACCTACGGAAGAGCAGTACTTC
>.|TRBJ2-1|.|TRBV11-2
CASSDPLGYYNELFF
TGTGCCAGCAGCGACCCCCTGGGATACTATAATGAGCTGTTCTTC
>TRBD1|TRBJ1-6|many|TRBV9
CASSALGQGRYSPLHF
TGTGCCAGCAGCGCACTCGGACAGGGGCGGTATTCACCCCTCCACTTT